This T cell receptor beta chain originates from a study of OX40 agonist ivuxolimab in advanced cancers. Study-wide context: Ivuxolimab was an agonistic, fully human IgG2 monoclonal antibody directed against OX40 (CD134), a costimulatory receptor. Among the roughly 50 dose-escalation patients, roughly 20 had hepatocellular carcinoma, approximately 15 melanoma, 9 renal cell carcinoma and 9 head and neck cancer. The paper reports the monotherapy dose-escalation portion (N of about 50 patients) of the phase I ivuxolimab trial. In the dose-escalation cohort, more than 75% of patients were male, and the mean age was roughly 60 years, with a range of roughly 20 to 79. Intravenous ivuxolimab was administered to patients every 2 weeks at six dose levels: 0.01, 0.1, 0.3, 1.5, 3 and 10 mg/kg. Prior anti-PD-1, anti-PD-L1 or anti-CTLA-4 therapy was permitted, and approximately 39% of dose-escalation patients had received checkpoint inhibitors. Peripheral TCRbeta sequencing was intended to test whether TCR sequence diversity was altered and clonal T-cell expansion was caused by ivuxolimab. Partial responses were achieved by three dose-escalation patients, of whom one had hepatocellular carcinoma and two had cutaneous melanoma.

Details on this clone: What this receptor recognizes is not known. No base qualities exist here, and no much larger clone lies one base off it.

The trial excluded patients who had a history of autoimmune disease or who were on systemic immunosuppression. Peripheral blood for TCR sequencing was collected from all dose cohorts at baseline, on cycle 4 day 1, and on cycle 7 day 1. The samples were drawn from a first-in-human, open-label, multicenter phase I dose-escalation trial of ivuxolimab. Adults with locally advanced or metastatic head and neck squamous cell, hepatocellular, melanoma or renal cell carcinoma were enrolled in the trial. Before TCR sequencing, CD4+ T cells and CD8+ T cells from peripheral blood were sorted into separate populations. Spanning cysteine to phenylalanine, the CDR3 consists of 13 amino acids. The sequence is cut down to CDR3 DNA, 39 bases in frame from base 1. The V end gives up 1 base and the J end 14 bases, leaving 5 bases in the junction not matched to a gene. CDR1 and CDR2 are drawn from the germline V gene: SGHTA, FQGNSA.

Broad study findings and their caveats: Low levels of normalized T-cell clonal expansion were also seen in some nonresponding patients. In the 0.1-3.0 mg/kg groups, partial responders were among the patients with the lowest normalized peripheral clonal expansion, particularly in CD8+ T cells. Antigen specificity was not determined for the clonally expanded peripheral T cells. At doses of 0.1 to 3.0 mg/kg, clonal expansion of both CD4+ and CD8+ blood T cells was observed from baseline to week 6. On average, CD8+ T cells showed more expanded clones than CD4+ T cells after ivuxolimab.

Genomic DNA was isolated from the sorted cells so that the TCRbeta CDR3 region could be sequenced. TCRbeta CDR3 regions were sequenced using the immunoSEQ Assay. This is the immuneACCESS table as TCRdb keeps it, with only in-frame sequences that have V and J called. A part of the clones is gone; compared with another copy, unresolved V genes explain less than half, and the rest is unexplained. For this sample the table gives roughly 92,000 clones, of which 91% were detected only once. Of the sample, roughly 8.9% falls within the top ten clones. Sequenced material: CD4+ or CD8+ T cells sorted from blood, taken in a trial of the OX40 agonist ivuxolimab. Rearrangement joined TRBV7-2 to TRBJ1-2; 12 bases in the junction line up with TRBD1. The sequence was obtained from an adult with an advanced solid tumor such as melanoma, head and neck, liver or kidney cancer. The CDR3 region: CASSLGGQGACTF. The bases read TGTGCCAGCAGCTTAGGGGGACAGGGGGCTTGTACCTTC. Reference TRBV7-2 and TRBJ1-2 proteins supply the regions before and after the CDR3; the full variable domain is: GAGVSQSPSNKVTEKGKDVELRCDPISGHTALYWYRQSLGQGLEFLIYFQGNSAPDKSGLPSDRFSAERTGGSVSTLTIQRTQQEDSAVYLCASSLGGQGACTFGSGTRLTVV.